These T cell receptor beta chains were read from a single sample in a study of healthy donors' naive CD4 and CD8 T cells. TCRdb redid the calling of the reads with MiXCR, one entry per CDR3 protein. The profile shows approximately 200,000 distinct CDR3 sequences, over 60% of them singletons. The material sequenced was naive CD4+ and CD8+ T cells sorted from blood, pooled from several donors. All receptors derive from a pool of human donors in good health; the sample pools cells from several healthy donors. CDR3s include the opening cysteine and the closing phenylalanine or tryptophan. D genes are given only for firm matches. Clone size is stated in some rows and not others, as once, few, many or a class when expanded.

V	J	size	D	DNA	CDR3
TRBV5-1	TRBJ2-7	-	-	TGCGCCAGCAGCTTAGGGGTCTATGACTACGAGCAGTACTTC	CASSLGVYDYEQYF
TRBV7-2	TRBJ1-5	few	-	TGTGCCAGCAGCTTAGTGAGGACACCCAATCAGCCCCAGCATTTT	CASSLVRTPNQPQHF
TRBV7-8	TRBJ2-4	-	-	TGTGCCAGCAGCTTACTTGGGGAGCGGAACATTCAGTACTTC	CASSLLGERNIQYF
TRBV19	TRBJ2-1	few	-	TGTGCCAGTAGTATCAACAGCAAGGTCTACAATGAGCAGTTCTTC	CASSINSKVYNEQFF
TRBV11-2	TRBJ2-5	-	-	TGTGCCAGCAGCTCCCATCCGACTAGTGAAGAGACCCAGTACTTC	CASSSHPTSEETQYF
TRBV7-8	TRBJ1-1	-	-	TGTGCCAGCACCATAGGTGGGCCGAACACTGAAGCTTTCTTT	CASTIGGPNTEAFF
TRBV20-1	TRBJ1-2	-	-	TGCAGTGCTAGAGGGTCCGGGAACTATGGCTACACCTTC	CSARGSGNYGYTF
TRBV6-5	TRBJ2-7	-	TRBD2	TGTGCCAGCAGCGGACTAGCGGGAGGGCCCTACGAGCAGTACTTC	CASSGLAGGPYEQYF
TRBV25-1	TRBJ1-1	few	-	TGTGCCAGCAGTGAATCTCTTGGGGACACTGAAGCTTTCTTT	CASSESLGDTEAFF
TRBV12-3/TRBV12-4	TRBJ2-1	-	-	TGTGCCAGCAGTCCCTGGGGGAGCTCCTACAATGAGCAGTTCTTC	CASSPWGSSYNEQFF
TRBV29-1	TRBJ1-1	-	-	TGCAGCGTCTTGGCCCAGAACACTGAAGCTTTCTTT	CSVLAQNTEAFF
TRBV29-1	TRBJ2-7	many	-	TGCAGCGTCACCGGGACATCCTACGAGCAGTACTTC	CSVTGTSYEQYF
TRBV6-1	TRBJ1-2	-	-	TGTGCCAGCAGTGAGGTGGCACCCTATGGCTACACCTTC	CASSEVAPYGYTF
TRBV19	TRBJ1-6	-	TRBD1	TGTGCCAGTAGTATGACAGGGAGCTCCTATAATTCACCCCTCCACTTT	CASSMTGSSYNSPLHF
TRBV29-1	TRBJ2-3	-	-	TGCAGCGTTGACGGTGGGGGAGATACGCAGTATTTT	CSVDGGGDTQYF
TRBV5-1	TRBJ1-5	-	-	TGTGCCAGCCTTAGGACGGGCCCCAAGTGTCCCCAGCATTTT	CASLRTGPKCPQHF
TRBV29-1	TRBJ2-3	-	TRBD2	TGCAGCGTTAAAGGGACTAGCGGGGGAACAGATACGCAGTATTTT	CSVKGTSGGTDTQYF
TRBV20-1	TRBJ1-1	-	-	TGCAGTGCTAGTGGGCAGGCGAACACTGAAGCTTTCTTT	CSASGQANTEAFF
TRBV28	TRBJ1-2	-	TRBD1	TGTGCCAGCAGACAACAGGGGTCCTATGGCTACACCTTC	CASRQQGSYGYTF
TRBV27	TRBJ1-5	-	-	TGTGCCACCAAAATAGCGCATCAGCATTTT	CATKIAHQHF
TRBV27	TRBJ1-5	once	TRBD1	TGTGCCAGCAGTGTCCGGGACAGAGATCGGCCCCAGCATTTT	CASSVRDRDRPQHF
TRBV5-1	TRBJ2-7	-	-	TGCGCCAGCAGCTTGGATATCGGGACGGCCCCCGACGAGCAGTACTTC	CASSLDIGTAPDEQYF
TRBV19	TRBJ1-1	-	-	TGTGCCAGTAGTATTTCCGTCTTAAACACTGAAGCTTTCTTT	CASSISVLNTEAFF
TRBV27	TRBJ2-2	-	-	TGTGCCAGCAGTTTCGCACGGAGAAACACCGGGGAGCTGTTTTTT	CASSFARRNTGELFF
TRBV28	TRBJ1-5	-	-	TGTGCCAGCCTCCCGGGATATAGCAATCAGCCCCAGCATTTT	CASLPGYSNQPQHF
TRBV5-4	TRBJ1-4	-	-	TGTGCCAGCAGCTTGGACAGTAATGAAAAACTGTTTTTT	CASSLDSNEKLFF
TRBV5-6	TRBJ2-7	few	-	TGTGCCAGCAGCGGCGGGTCATTATTCTACGAGCAGTACTTC	CASSGGSLFYEQYF
TRBV29-1	TRBJ2-1	-	TRBD1	TGCAGCGTTGCGGACAGGGTCTCCTACAATGAGCAGTTCTTC	CSVADRVSYNEQFF
TRBV12-3/TRBV12-4	TRBJ1-5	few	-	TGTGCCAGCAGTTTACAGGGAGGCAATCAGCCCCAGCATTTT	CASSLQGGNQPQHF
TRBV19	TRBJ2-1	-	TRBD2	TGTGCCAATAGTATGGTAGCGGGAGATCCCTACAATGAGCAGTTCTTC	CANSMVAGDPYNEQFF
TRBV10-3	TRBJ2-7	-	-	TGTGCCATCAGGACAGCCTTCTACGAGCAGTACTTC	CAIRTAFYEQYF
TRBV20-1	TRBJ2-3	-	TRBD1	TGCAGTGTTTCGGACAGGGCCGATACGCAGTATTTT	CSVSDRADTQYF
TRBV29-1	TRBJ2-7	-	-	TGCAGCGCCCTGGCTCAGGGTTTCGACAACAGGGCGTTGTACGAGCAGTACTTC	CSALAQGFDNRALYEQYF
TRBV6-6	TRBJ2-1	once	TRBD1	TGTGCCATACAAGACAGGGGCTACAACAATGAGCAGTTCTTC	CAIQDRGYNNEQFF
TRBV5-5	TRBJ2-5	-	TRBD1	TGCGCCAGCAGCTTAGGGACAGGGGCGCAAGAGACCCAGTACTTC	CASSLGTGAQETQYF
TRBV6-2/TRBV6-3	TRBJ1-2	-	TRBD1	TGTGCCAGCAGTTCTACAGGGGTCGGCGGCTACACCTTC	CASSSTGVGGYTF